This TCR beta chain was captured in a study of blood T cell repertoires in COVID-19. Study at large: Samples came from the United States, Italy and Spain, spanning acute and convalescent COVID-19. The cDNA or gDNA used as material had been derived from T cells, B-cell-depleted T cells, or PBMCs.

Germline V lookup: CDR1 LNHDA, CDR2 SQIVND (reference sequence). V lost 6 bases to trimming and J lost 7 bases, with 11 bases between them. There are 12 residues in the CDR3. Original data processing: The authors estimated nucleated cell counts from reference gene primer amplification. This table comes from immunoSEQ multiplex PCR, and its TCRdb copy is limited to in-frame clones, with some not included. Clone size and the V and J calls come from that table; the DNA yielded D and trimming. Here the sample spans hundreds of thousands of clones, 65% to 85% being singletons. The sequenced sample was peripheral blood. The chain combines TRBV19 with TRBJ2-3, with unresolved D. The receptor comes from a woman in her fifties or sixties with acute or convalescent COVID-19. Written as DNA, the CDR3 is TGTGCCAGTAGCGAGATCGACAATACGCAGTATTTT. Translated: CASSEIDNTQYF.